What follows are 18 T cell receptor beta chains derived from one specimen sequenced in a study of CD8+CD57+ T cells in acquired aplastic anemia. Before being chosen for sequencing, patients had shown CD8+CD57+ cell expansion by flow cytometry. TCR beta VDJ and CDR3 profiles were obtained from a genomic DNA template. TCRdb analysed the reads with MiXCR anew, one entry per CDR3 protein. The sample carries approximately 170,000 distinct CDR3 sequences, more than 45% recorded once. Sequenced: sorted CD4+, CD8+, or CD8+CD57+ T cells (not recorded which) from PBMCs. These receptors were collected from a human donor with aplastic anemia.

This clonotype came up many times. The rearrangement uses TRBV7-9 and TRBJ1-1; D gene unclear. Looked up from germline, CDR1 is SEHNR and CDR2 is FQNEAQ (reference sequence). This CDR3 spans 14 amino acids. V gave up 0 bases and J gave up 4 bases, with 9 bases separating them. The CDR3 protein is CASSLAGSATEAFF. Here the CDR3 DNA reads TGTGCCAGCAGCTTAGCAGGTTCGGCCACTGAAGCTTTCTTT.

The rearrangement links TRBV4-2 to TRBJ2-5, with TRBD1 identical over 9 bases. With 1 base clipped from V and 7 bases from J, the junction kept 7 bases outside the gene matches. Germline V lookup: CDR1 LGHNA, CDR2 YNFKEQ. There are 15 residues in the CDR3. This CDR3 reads CASSQGDRDFGTQYF. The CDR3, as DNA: TGTGCCAGCAGCCAAGGGGACAGGGACTTTGGGACCCAGTACTTC.

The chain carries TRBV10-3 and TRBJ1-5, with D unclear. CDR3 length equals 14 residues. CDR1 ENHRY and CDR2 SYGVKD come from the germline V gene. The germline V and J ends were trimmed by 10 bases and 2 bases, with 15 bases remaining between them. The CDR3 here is CASRDLSGNQPQHF. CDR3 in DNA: TGTGCCAGCAGAGACCTATCTGGCAATCAGCCCCAGCATTTT.

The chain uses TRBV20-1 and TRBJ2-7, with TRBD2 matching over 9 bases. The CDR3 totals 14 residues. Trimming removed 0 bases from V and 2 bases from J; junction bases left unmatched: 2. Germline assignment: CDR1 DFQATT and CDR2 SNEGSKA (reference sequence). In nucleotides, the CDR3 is TGCAGTGCTAGAGATGCGGGAGGGACCTACGAGCAGTACTTC. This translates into CSARDAGGTYEQYF.

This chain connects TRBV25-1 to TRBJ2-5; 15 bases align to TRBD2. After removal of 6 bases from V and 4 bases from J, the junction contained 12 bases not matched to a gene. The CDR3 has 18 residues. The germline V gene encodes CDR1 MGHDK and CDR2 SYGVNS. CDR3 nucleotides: TGTGCCAGCAGCTCAACTCGGACTAGCGGGAGGGCGCTAGAGACCCAGTACTTC. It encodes CASSSTRTSGRALETQYF.

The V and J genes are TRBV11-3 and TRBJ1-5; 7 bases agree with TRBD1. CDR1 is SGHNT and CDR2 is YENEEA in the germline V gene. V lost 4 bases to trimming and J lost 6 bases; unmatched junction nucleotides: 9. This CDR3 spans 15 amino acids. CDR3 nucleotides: TGTGCCAGCAGCTACAAGGGGGCCGCAGGTCAGCCCCAGCATTTT. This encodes CASSYKGAAGQPQHF.

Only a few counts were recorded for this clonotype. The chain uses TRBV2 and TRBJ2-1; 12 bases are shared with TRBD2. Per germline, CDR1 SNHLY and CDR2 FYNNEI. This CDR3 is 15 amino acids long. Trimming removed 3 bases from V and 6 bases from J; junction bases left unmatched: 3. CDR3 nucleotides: TGTGCCAGCAGTGATGAGACTAGCGGGGGCAATGAGCAGTTCTTC. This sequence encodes CASSDETSGGNEQFF.

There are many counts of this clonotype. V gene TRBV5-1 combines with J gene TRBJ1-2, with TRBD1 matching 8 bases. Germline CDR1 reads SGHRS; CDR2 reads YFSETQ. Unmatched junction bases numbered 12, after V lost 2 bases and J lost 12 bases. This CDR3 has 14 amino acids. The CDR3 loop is CASSLDRQGRGHTF. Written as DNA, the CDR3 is TGCGCCAGCAGCTTAGACCGACAGGGGCGCGGCCACACCTTC.

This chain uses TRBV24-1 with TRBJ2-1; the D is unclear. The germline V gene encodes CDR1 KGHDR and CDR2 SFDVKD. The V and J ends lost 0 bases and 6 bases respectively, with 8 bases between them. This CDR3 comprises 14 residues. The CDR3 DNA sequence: TGTGCCACCAGTGATTTGGGCGGTACCAATGAGCAGTTCTTC. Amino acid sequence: CATSDLGGTNEQFF.

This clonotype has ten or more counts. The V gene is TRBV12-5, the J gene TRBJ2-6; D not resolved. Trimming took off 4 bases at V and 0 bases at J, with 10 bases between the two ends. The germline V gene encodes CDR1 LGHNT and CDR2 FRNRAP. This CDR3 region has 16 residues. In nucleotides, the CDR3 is TGTGCTAGTGGTTCTACCACCGCCTCTGGGGCCAACGTCCTGACTTTC. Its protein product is CASGSTTASGANVLTF.

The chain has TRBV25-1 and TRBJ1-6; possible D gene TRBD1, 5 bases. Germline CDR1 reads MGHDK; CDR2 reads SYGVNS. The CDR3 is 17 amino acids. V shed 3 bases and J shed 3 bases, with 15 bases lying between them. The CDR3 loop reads CASSDGPRGSYNSPLHF. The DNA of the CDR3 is TGTGCCAGCAGTGATGGCCCACGGGGCAGCTATAATTCACCCCTCCACTTT.

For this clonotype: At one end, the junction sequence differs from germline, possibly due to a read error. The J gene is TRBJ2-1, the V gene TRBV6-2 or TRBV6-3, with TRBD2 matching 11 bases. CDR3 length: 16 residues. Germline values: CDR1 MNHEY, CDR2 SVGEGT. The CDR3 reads CASSYLGTSGLNGQFF. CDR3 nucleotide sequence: TGTGCCAGCAGTTATTTAGGGACTAGCGGTCTCAATGGGCAGTTCTTC.

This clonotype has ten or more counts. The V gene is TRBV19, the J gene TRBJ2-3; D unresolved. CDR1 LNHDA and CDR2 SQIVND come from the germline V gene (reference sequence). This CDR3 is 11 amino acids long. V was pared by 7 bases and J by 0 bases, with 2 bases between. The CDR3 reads CASKSTDTQYF. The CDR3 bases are TGTGCCAGTAAGAGCACAGATACGCAGTATTTT.

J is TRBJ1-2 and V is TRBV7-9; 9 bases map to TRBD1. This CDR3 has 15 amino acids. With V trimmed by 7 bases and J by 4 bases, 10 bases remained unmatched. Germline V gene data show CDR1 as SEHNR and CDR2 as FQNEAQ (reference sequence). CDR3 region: CASTPGQGFRYGYTF. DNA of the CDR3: TGTGCCAGCACTCCGGGACAGGGCTTCCGCTATGGCTACACCTTC.

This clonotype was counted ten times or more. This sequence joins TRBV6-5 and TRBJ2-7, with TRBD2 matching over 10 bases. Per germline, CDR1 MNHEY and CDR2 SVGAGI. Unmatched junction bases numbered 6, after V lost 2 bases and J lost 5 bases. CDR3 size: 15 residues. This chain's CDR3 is CASSYKGLAMNEQYF. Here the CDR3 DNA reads TGTGCCAGCAGTTACAAGGGACTAGCGATGAACGAGCAGTACTTC.

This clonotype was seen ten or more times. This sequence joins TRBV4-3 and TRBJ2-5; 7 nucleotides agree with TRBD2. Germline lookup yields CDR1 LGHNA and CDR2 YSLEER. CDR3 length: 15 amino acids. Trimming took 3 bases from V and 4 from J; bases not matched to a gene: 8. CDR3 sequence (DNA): TGCGCCAGCAGCCAGGGTCATGGGGAGGGAGAGACCCAGTACTTC. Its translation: CASSQGHGEGETQYF.

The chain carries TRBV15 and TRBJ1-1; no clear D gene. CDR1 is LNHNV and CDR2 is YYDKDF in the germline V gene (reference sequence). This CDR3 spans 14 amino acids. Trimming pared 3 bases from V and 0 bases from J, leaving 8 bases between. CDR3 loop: CATSSTAMNTEAFF. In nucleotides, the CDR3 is TGTGCCACCAGCAGTACGGCCATGAACACTGAAGCTTTCTTT.

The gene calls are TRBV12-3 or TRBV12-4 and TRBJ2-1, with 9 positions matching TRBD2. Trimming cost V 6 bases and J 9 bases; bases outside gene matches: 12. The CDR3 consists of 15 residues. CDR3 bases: TGTGCCAGCAGGTCGCGGGGGGGCCAGTACGGTGAGCAGTTCTTC. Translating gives CASRSRGGQYGEQFF.